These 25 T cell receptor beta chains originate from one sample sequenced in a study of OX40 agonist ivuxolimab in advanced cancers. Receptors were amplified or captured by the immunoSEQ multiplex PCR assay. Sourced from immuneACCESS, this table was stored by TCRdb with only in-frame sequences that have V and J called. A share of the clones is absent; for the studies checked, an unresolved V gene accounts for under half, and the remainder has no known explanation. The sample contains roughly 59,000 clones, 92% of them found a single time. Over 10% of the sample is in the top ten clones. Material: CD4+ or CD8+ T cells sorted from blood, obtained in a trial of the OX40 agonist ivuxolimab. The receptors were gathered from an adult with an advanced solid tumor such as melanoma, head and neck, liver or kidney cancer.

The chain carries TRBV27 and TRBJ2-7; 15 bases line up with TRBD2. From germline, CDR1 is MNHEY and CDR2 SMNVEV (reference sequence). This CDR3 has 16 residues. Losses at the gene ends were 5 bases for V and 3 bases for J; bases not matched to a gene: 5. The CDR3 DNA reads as TGTGCCAGCAGTCCAGGGACTAGCGGGAGGTTCTACGAGCAGTACTTC. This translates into CASSPGTSGRFYEQYF.

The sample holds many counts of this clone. CDR3 DNA sequence: TGCGCCAGCAGCCAAGATACCCGAATCGGCGATGAGCAGTTCTTC. Translation gives CASSQDTRIGDEQFF. The rearrangement links TRBV4-3 to TRBJ2-1; D not resolved. The CDR3 runs to 15 residues. Trimming pared 0 bases from V and 8 bases from J, leaving 14 bases between. CDR1 is LGHNA and CDR2 is YSLEER in the germline V gene.

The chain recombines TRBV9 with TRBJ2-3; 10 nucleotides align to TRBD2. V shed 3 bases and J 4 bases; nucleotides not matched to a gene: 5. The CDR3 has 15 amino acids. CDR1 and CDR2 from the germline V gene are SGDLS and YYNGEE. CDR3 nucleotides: TGTGCCAGCAGCGCTTCTAGCGGGAGTTCAGATACGCAGTATTTT. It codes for CASSASSGSSDTQYF.

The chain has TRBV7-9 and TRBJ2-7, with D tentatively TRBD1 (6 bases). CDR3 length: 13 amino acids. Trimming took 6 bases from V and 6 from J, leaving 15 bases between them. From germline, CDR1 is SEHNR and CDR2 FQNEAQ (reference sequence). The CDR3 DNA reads TGTGCCAGCAGTTACCTACAGGGAACCGAGCAGTACTTC. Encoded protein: CASSYLQGTEQYF.

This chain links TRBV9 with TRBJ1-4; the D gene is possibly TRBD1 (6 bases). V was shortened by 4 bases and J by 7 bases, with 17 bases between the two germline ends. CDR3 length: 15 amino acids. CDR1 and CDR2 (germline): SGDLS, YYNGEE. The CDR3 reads CASSPASGASEKLFF. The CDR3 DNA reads TGTGCCAGCAGCCCCGCATCAGGGGCGAGTGAAAAACTGTTTTTT.

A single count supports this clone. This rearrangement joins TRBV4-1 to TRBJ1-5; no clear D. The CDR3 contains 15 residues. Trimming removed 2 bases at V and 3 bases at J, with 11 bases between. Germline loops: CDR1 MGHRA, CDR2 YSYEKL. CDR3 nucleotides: TGCGCCAGCAGCCAATCGCCGGGGATCAATCAGCCCCAGCATTTT. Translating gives CASSQSPGINQPQHF.

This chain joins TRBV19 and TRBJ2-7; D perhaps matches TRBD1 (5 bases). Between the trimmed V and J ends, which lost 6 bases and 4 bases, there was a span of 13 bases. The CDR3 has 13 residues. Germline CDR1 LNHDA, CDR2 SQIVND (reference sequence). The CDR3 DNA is TGTGCCAGTAGAACCAGGGTTGGATACGAGCAGTACTTC. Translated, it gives CASRTRVGYEQYF.

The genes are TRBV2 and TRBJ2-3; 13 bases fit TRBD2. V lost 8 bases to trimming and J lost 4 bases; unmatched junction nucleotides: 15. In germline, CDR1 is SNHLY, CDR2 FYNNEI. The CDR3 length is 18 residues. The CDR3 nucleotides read TGTGCCAGCGGGCCGGGACTAGCGGGACGAAGTCGGGCAGATACGCAGTATTTT. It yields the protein CASGPGLAGRSRADTQYF.

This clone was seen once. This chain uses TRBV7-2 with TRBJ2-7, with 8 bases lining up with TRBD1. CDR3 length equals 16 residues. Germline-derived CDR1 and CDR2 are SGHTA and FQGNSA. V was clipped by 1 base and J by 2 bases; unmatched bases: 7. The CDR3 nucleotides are TGTGCCAGCAGCTTAGTGGGGACAGGCCCGACCTACGAGCAGTACTTC. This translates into CASSLVGTGPTYEQYF.

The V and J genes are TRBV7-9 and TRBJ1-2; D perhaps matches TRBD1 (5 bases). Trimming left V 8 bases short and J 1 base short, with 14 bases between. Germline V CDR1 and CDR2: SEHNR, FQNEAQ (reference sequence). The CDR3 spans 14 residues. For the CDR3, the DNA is TGTGCCAGCTCCCTGACAGACCTTAACTATGGCTACACCTTC. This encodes CASSLTDLNYGYTF.

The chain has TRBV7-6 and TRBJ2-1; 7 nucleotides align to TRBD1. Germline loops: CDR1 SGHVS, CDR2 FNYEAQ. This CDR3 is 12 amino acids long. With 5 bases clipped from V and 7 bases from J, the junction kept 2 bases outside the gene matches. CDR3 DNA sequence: TGTGCCAGCAGCACACAGGGGAATGAGCAGTTCTTC. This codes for CASSTQGNEQFF.

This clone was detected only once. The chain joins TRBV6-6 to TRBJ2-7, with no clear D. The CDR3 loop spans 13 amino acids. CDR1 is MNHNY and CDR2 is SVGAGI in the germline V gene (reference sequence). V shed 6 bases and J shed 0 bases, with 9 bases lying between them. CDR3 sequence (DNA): TGTGCCAGCAGCTTAGGGCGCTCCTACGAGCAGTACTTC. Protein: CASSLGRSYEQYF.

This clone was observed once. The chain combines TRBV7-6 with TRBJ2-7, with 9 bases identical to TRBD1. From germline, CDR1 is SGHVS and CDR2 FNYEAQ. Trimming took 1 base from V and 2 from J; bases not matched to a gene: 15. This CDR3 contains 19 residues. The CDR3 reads CASSLVGGDRVKGTYEQYF. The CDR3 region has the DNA TGTGCCAGCAGCTTAGTGGGAGGGGACAGGGTAAAGGGAACCTACGAGCAGTACTTC.

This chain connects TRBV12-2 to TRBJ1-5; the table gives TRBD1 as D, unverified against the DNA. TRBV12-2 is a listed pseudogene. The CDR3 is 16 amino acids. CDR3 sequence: CASRSADRGDNQPQHF. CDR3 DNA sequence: TGTGCAAGTCGCTCGGCGGACAGGGGGGACAATCAGCCCCAGCATTTT.

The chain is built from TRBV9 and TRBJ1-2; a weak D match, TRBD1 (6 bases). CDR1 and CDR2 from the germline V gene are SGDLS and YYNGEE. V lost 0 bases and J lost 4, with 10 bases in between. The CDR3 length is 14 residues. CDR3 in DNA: TGTGCCAGCAGCGTAGGGGGGACAAGCTATGGCTACACCTTC. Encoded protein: CASSVGGTSYGYTF.

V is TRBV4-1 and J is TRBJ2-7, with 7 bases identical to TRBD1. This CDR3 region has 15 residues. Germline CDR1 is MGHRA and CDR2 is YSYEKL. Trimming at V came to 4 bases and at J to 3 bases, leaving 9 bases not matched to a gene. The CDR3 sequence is CASSPRQGLIYEQYF. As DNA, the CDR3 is TGCGCCAGCAGCCCGAGACAGGGATTGATCTACGAGCAGTACTTC.

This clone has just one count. CDR3 sequence (DNA): TGTGCCAGCAGCGAGACAGGTAAAGAGCAGTACTTC. As protein: CASSETGKEQYF. The V and J genes are TRBV9 and TRBJ2-7, with D perhaps TRBD1 (6 bases). Trimming removed 3 bases at V and 7 bases at J, with 11 bases between. CDR3 length: 12 residues. Per the germline V gene, CDR1 is SGDLS and CDR2 is YYNGEE.

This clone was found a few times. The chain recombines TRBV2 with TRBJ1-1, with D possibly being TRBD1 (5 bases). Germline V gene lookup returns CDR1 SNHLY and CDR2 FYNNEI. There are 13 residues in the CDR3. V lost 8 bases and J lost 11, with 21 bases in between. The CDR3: CASPVGGAMRAFF. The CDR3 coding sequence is TGTGCCAGCCCTGTAGGTGGGGCCATGCGGGCTTTCTTT.

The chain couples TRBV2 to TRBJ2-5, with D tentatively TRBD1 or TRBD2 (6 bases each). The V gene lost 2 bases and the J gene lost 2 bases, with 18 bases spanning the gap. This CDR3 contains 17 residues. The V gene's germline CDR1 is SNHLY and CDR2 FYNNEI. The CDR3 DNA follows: TGTGCCAGCAGTGAAAGGGGGAGGCTTCGGGCACAAGAGACCCAGTACTTC. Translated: CASSERGRLRAQETQYF.

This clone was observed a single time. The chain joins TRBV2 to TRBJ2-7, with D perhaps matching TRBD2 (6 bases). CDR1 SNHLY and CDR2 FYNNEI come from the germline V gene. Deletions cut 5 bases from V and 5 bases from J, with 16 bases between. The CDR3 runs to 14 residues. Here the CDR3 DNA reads TGTGCCAGCAGTCGCCGGGGAGGCACACACGAGCAGTACTTC. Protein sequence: CASSRRGGTHEQYF.

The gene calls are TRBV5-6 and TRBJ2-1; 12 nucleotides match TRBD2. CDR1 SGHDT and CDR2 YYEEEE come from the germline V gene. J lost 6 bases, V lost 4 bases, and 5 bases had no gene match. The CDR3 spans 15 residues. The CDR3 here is CASSNPSGGVNEQFF. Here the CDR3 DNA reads TGTGCCAGCAGCAATCCTAGCGGGGGGGTCAATGAGCAGTTCTTC.

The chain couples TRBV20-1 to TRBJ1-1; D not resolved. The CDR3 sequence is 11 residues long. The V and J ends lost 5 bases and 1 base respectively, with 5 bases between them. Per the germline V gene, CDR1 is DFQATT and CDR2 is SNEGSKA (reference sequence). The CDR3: CSADSNTEAFF. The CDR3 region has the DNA TGCAGTGCTGATTCGAACACTGAAGCTTTCTTT.

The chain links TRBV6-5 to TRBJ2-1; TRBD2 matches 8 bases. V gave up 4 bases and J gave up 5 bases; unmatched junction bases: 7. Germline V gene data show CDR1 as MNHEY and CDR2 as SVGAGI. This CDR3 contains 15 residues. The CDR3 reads CASSSPGGPDNEQFF. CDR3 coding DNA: TGTGCCAGCAGTTCCCCGGGGGGGCCAGACAATGAGCAGTTCTTC.

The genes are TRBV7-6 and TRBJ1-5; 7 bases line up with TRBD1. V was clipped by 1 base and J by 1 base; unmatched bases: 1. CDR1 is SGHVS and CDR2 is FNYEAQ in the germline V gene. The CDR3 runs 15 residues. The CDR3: CASSLEQGSNQPQHF. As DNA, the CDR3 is TGTGCCAGCAGCTTAGAACAGGGGAGCAATCAGCCCCAGCATTTT.

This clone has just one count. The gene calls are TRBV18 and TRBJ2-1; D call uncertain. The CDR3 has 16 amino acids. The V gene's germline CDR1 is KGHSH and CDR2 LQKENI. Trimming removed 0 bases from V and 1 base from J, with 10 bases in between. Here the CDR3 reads CASSPPPAGSYNEQFF. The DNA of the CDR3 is TGTGCCAGCTCACCACCCCCGGCCGGGTCCTACAATGAGCAGTTCTTC.